The 18 T cell receptor beta chains given below trace back to one sample, sequenced in a study of blood T cell repertoires in COVID-19. Clones were read by immunoSEQ multiplex PCR, and TCRdb kept only the in-frame ones, dropping some. The sample consists of about 190,000 clones, around four fifths of them appearing once. The sample consisted of peripheral blood. Every receptor here comes from a man in his fifties with active or convalescent COVID-19.

The J gene is TRBJ1-1, the V gene TRBV4-3, with D hard to call. V was pared by 1 base and J by 2 bases, with 8 bases between. CDR1 LGHNA and CDR2 YSLEER come from the germline V gene. This CDR3 has 14 amino acids. In DNA form, the CDR3 reads TGCGCCAGCAGCCAAGGTAAAGCCAACACTGAAGCTTTCTTT. Protein: CASSQGKANTEAFF.

The chain has TRBV5-4 and TRBJ2-1, with TRBD1 matching 9 bases. V was pared by 0 bases and J by 10 bases, with 5 bases of the junction left unmatched. Germline V gives CDR1 SGHNT, CDR2 YYREEE (reference sequence). The CDR3 loop spans 14 amino acids. DNA of the CDR3: TGTGCCAGCAGCTTGGGGGACAGGGCGGGAGAGCAGTTCTTC. Protein product: CASSLGDRAGEQFF.

The chain carries TRBV4-1 and TRBJ1-5; no clear D gene. The CDR3 is made up of 18 amino acids. Trimming pared 0 bases from V and 0 bases from J, leaving 15 bases between. Germline V gene sequence: CDR1 MGHRA, CDR2 YSYEKL. For the CDR3, the DNA is TGCGCCAGCAGCCAAGATTGGTTGGGAGGGTATAGCAATCAGCCCCAGCATTTT. Translation: CASSQDWLGGYSNQPQHF.

The chain recombines TRBV7-9 with TRBJ1-1; D is perhaps TRBD1 (5 bases). This CDR3 region has 14 residues. V dropped 3 bases and J dropped 5 bases, with 13 bases sitting between them. Germline V gives CDR1 SEHNR, CDR2 FQNEAQ (reference sequence). CDR3 amino acids: CASSFLGGNTEAFF. CDR3 nucleotides: TGTGCCAGCAGCTTCCTCGGGGGGAATACTGAAGCTTTCTTT.

This clone has a handful of counts. The chain couples TRBV2 to TRBJ1-5, with unresolved D. V shed 4 bases and J shed 6 bases, with 10 bases lying between them. The CDR3 extends over 13 amino acids. The germline gives CDR1 SNHLY, CDR2 FYNNEI. The chain's CDR3 is CASSVGLPQPQHF. Here the CDR3 DNA reads TGTGCCAGCAGTGTCGGGTTGCCTCAGCCCCAGCATTTT.

The chain couples TRBV19 to TRBJ2-7, with 7 bases aligning to TRBD2. The germline V gene has CDR1 LNHDA and CDR2 SQIVND (reference sequence). The CDR3 loop spans 15 amino acids. With 5 bases clipped from V and 5 bases from J, the junction kept 12 bases outside the gene matches. The CDR3 here is CASSGPGRGSHEQYF. DNA of the CDR3: TGTGCCAGTAGTGGTCCGGGGCGGGGGTCCCACGAGCAGTACTTC.

This chain joins TRBV10-3 and TRBJ2-5; D is undetermined. Germline-derived CDR1 and CDR2 are ENHRY and SYGVKD. CDR3 length: 15 amino acids. V dropped 0 bases and J dropped 1 base, with 9 bases sitting between them. For the CDR3, the DNA is TGTGCCATCAGTGAGTCGGTAGCCGGCCAAGAGACCCAGTACTTC. It is translated as CAISESVAGQETQYF.

The chain is built from TRBV10-2 and TRBJ1-6, with D perhaps matching TRBD1 (5 bases). Trimming removed 1 base at V and 13 bases at J, with 17 bases between. This CDR3 is built from 15 residues. Germline-derived CDR1 and CDR2 are WSHSY and SAAADI. CDR3 DNA sequence: TGCGCCAGCAGTGAGTGGGGGGACTCGGGATATCCCCTCCACTTT. It is translated as CASSEWGDSGYPLHF.

The chain employs TRBV30 and TRBJ1-2; 8 bases fit TRBD1. The CDR3 has 16 residues. The trim removed 3 bases at V and 6 bases at J, leaving 15 bases unmatched. The germline V gene has CDR1 GTSNPN and CDR2 SVGIG (reference sequence). Here the CDR3 reads CAWRSQGARWENGYTF. In DNA, the CDR3 is TGTGCCTGGAGATCTCAGGGGGCGCGGTGGGAAAATGGCTACACCTTC.

The V and J genes are TRBV4-3 and TRBJ1-6; TRBD1 aligns across 8 bases. There are 14 residues in the CDR3. Trimming removed 0 bases from V and 9 bases from J; junction bases left unmatched: 1. CDR1 is LGHNA and CDR2 is YSLEER in the germline V gene. The CDR3 sequence: CASSQDRGRSPLHF. CDR3 bases: TGCGCCAGCAGCCAAGACAGGGGGCGTTCACCCCTCCACTTT.

The chain uses TRBV5-4 and TRBJ2-2; 9 nucleotides match TRBD2. With V trimmed by 2 bases and J by 4 bases, 6 bases remained unmatched. The germline V gene has CDR1 SGHNT and CDR2 YYREEE (reference sequence). The CDR3 runs to 16 residues. The CDR3 nucleotides read TGTGCCAGCAGCTTACGCGGGGGGGCGATCACCGGGGAGCTGTTTTTT. It codes for CASSLRGGAITGELFF.

The CDR3 sequence is CAWMRESGNTIYF. CDR3 DNA sequence: TGTGCCTGGATGAGGGAGAGTGGAAACACCATATATTTT. The rearrangement uses TRBV30 and TRBJ1-3; D gene ambiguous. The V gene lost 4 bases and the J gene lost 3 bases, with 10 bases spanning the gap. This CDR3 is 13 amino acids long. Germline V gene lookup returns CDR1 GTSNPN and CDR2 SVGIG (reference sequence). The full variable domain, in which reference TRBV30 and TRBJ1-3 provide the parts outside the CDR3, is SQTIHQWPATLVQPVGSPLSLECTVEGTSNPNLYWYRQAAGRGLQLLFYSVGIGQISSEVPQNLSASRPQDRQFILSSKKLLLSDSGFYLCAWMRESGNTIYFGEGSWLTVV.

V usage is TRBV6-5 and J usage is TRBJ1-1, with 8 bases identical to TRBD1. Losses at the gene ends were 8 bases for V and 5 bases for J; bases not matched to a gene: 10. Per germline, CDR1 MNHEY and CDR2 SVGAGI. The CDR3 is made up of 14 amino acids. DNA for the CDR3: TGTGCCAGCGGGAGACAGGGGAGGGGGACTGAAGCTTTCTTT. It translates to CASGRQGRGTEAFF.

The chain has TRBV28 and TRBJ2-7, with 10 bases fitting TRBD2. The germline V gene has CDR1 MDHEN and CDR2 SYDVKM. V was clipped by 6 bases and J by 3 bases; unmatched bases: 5. The CDR3 spans 14 residues. Here the CDR3 DNA reads TGTGCCAGCAGAGGACTAGCGGAGCACTACGAGCAGTACTTC. Translation gives CASRGLAEHYEQYF.

This chain uses TRBV11-3 with TRBJ1-6; D is perhaps TRBD1 (5 bases). Trimming pared 5 bases from V and 9 bases from J, leaving 11 bases between. The CDR3 extends over 13 amino acids. CDR1 and CDR2 from the germline V gene are SGHNT and YENEEA. The CDR3 coding sequence is TGTGCCAGCAGCCCAGGACACCTTTCACCCCTCCACTTT. Translated: CASSPGHLSPLHF.

In its sample, this clone was seen once. The V gene is TRBV30, the J gene TRBJ2-2, with 10 bases that match TRBD1. This CDR3 is 15 amino acids long. V shed 5 bases, J shed 7 bases, and the junction held 10 bases outside the gene matches. Germline loops: CDR1 GTSNPN, CDR2 SVGIG (reference sequence). This chain's CDR3 is CAWAAGTGDFGELFF. The CDR3 coding sequence is TGTGCCTGGGCCGCCGGGACAGGGGACTTCGGGGAGCTGTTTTTT.

Regarding this clone: The sample contains more than one DNA sequence encoding this CDR3. J is TRBJ2-2 and V is TRBV11-2; D is ambiguous. CDR1 is SGHAT and CDR2 is FQNNGV in the germline V gene. Trimming left V 5 bases short and J 1 base short, with 11 bases between. The CDR3 length is 15 residues. CDR3 protein: CASSRRTGNTGELFF. The CDR3 DNA is TGTGCCAGCAGCCGCAGAACGGGGAACACCGGGGAGCTGTTTTTT.

The chain uses TRBV5-1 and TRBJ1-2, with 7 bases lining up with TRBD1. With V trimmed by 0 bases and J by 8 bases, 4 bases remained unmatched. Per the germline V gene, CDR1 is SGHRS and CDR2 is YFSETQ. This CDR3 region has 13 residues. The CDR3 protein is CASSLGTGDGYTF. DNA for the CDR3: TGCGCCAGCAGCTTGGGAACAGGGGACGGCTACACCTTC.